This TCR beta chain originates from a study of cytomegalovirus exposure and HLA in healthy donors. Study-level points and caveats: A link between a missense DCLRE1C variant and TCR beta V- and J-gene trimming emerged from a later analysis. Per published accounts, TCR beta sequences correctly predicted the HLA-A and HLA-B alleles of most subjects. TCR beta chains numbering 164 were designated cytomegalovirus-associated.

Germline values: CDR1 SGHTA, CDR2 FQGNSA. With 3 bases removed from V and 1 base from J, the gap between germline ends came to 12 bases. The CDR3 has 15 amino acids. With 60 Vbeta and 13 Jbeta primers, the PCR was carried out. Profiling relied on immunoSEQ multiplex PCR, and the TCRdb table lists in-frame clones only, not all of them. Counted here are about 95,000 clones, about three quarters occurring once; the ten biggest clones make up roughly 16%. Remarks on this clone: Its antigen is currently unknown.

The source material was PBMCs. J is TRBJ2-5 and V is TRBV7-2; D may be TRBD2 (6 bases). The receptor was isolated from a woman aged 45-59 years in good health and CMV-seropositive. CDR3 amino acids: CASSFRGTFQETQYF. In DNA form, the CDR3 reads TGTGCCAGCAGCTTTCGGGGGACCTTCCAAGAGACCCAGTACTTC.